This T cell receptor (beta chain) derives from a study of shared clonotypes between healthy human individuals. Roughly 27,000 T cell genomes, or about 0.3 ug DNA, went into replicate PCRs of unsorted PBMC. The protocol was immunoSEQ multiplex PCR, while the TCRdb copy is restricted to in-frame clones and leaves out a portion. Among 550,000 to 600,000 clones listed, around 77% were seen once. Tens of millions of PBMCs supplied genomic DNA for unsorted samples. Germline CDR1 reads MDHEN; CDR2 reads SYDVKM. The CDR3 is 16 residues long. Losses at the gene ends were 2 bases for V and 5 bases for J; bases not matched to a gene: 10.

The source is a woman between 35 and 50 years old in good health. Some clones in this sample may be carry-over from other donors' samples. The chain carries TRBV28 and TRBJ2-3, with 7 bases fitting TRBD1. The sequencing sample was made of PBMCs. The CDR3 region is CASSLPTGLSIDTQYF. The CDR3, as DNA: TGTGCCAGCAGTTTACCGACAGGGTTGAGTATAGATACGCAGTATTTT.